These 28 T cell receptor beta chains originate from one sample sequenced in a study of identical twins. In TCRdb, the 5' RACE reads were re-called with MiXCR into one record per CDR3 protein. This sample yields some 590,000 distinct CDR3 sequences, of which around 9.6% are seen a single time; roughly 3% belongs to the top ten. These data were likewise used in another study, on yellow fever vaccine responses in identical twins.

The sample comprised PBMCs. These receptor sequences come from a woman younger than 30 in good health.

The chain carries TRBV5-6 and TRBJ2-5, with TRBD2 matching 13 bases. Germline lookup yields CDR1 SGHDT and CDR2 YYEEEE. Germline trimming cut 4 bases from V and 4 bases from J; bases unmatched to any gene: 10. This CDR3 is built from 17 residues. CDR3 residues: CASSAAPLAGGRETQYF. The DNA for the CDR3 is TGTGCCAGCAGCGCGGCCCCACTAGCGGGAGGGAGAGAGACCCAGTACTTC.

At least ten counts were recorded for this clonotype. The CDR3: CSVATNSYGYTF. CDR3 sequence (DNA): TGCAGCGTTGCGACCAATTCCTATGGCTACACCTTC. The chain carries TRBV29-1 and TRBJ1-2, with D uncertain. Trimming took off 4 bases at V and 4 bases at J, with 10 bases between the two ends. This CDR3 is 12 amino acids long. Germline V gives CDR1 SQVTM, CDR2 ANQGSEA.

The chain recombines TRBV27 with TRBJ1-6; unclear D gene. V lost 2 bases and J lost 7, with 9 bases in between. CDR3 size: 14 residues. Germline values: CDR1 MNHEY, CDR2 SMNVEV (reference sequence). The CDR3 coding sequence is TGTGCCAGCAGTTTAGGGGAACTAAATTCACCCCTCCACTTT. Protein: CASSLGELNSPLHF.

This clonotype was seen a few times. The chain uses TRBV12-3 or TRBV12-4 and TRBJ2-3, with D possibly matching TRBD2 (6 bases). Between the trimmed V and J ends, which lost 2 bases and 4 bases, there was a span of 19 bases. This CDR3 has 17 residues. CDR3 DNA sequence: TGTGCCAGCAGTTTATCCCTTCGGGGGAGGAGTGCAGATACGCAGTATTTT. It encodes CASSLSLRGRSADTQYF.

At least ten counts were recorded for this clonotype. The chain combines TRBV6-5 with TRBJ1-4; tentative D call: TRBD1 (6 bases). The V end was cut by 0 bases, the J end by 2 bases, with 10 bases between. Germline CDR1 and CDR2: MNHEY and SVGAGI. The CDR3 is 16 residues long. CDR3 region: CASSYSTGKTNEKLFF. CDR3 nucleotide sequence: TGTGCCAGCAGTTACTCTACAGGGAAGACTAATGAAAAACTGTTTTTT.

The V gene is TRBV12-3 or TRBV12-4, the J gene TRBJ2-5, with D unresolved. Trimming removed 1 base at V and 5 bases at J, with 11 bases between. The CDR3 has 14 amino acids. The CDR3 DNA reads as TGTGCCAGCAGTTTAGGTCTATTTGGGGAGACCCAGTACTTC. It codes for CASSLGLFGETQYF.

The genes are TRBV7-9 and TRBJ1-1; D call uncertain. The CDR3 is made up of 11 amino acids. V lost 2 bases to trimming and J lost 8 bases, with 6 bases between them. Germline values: CDR1 SEHNR, CDR2 FQNEAQ (reference sequence). For the CDR3, the DNA is TGTGCCAGCAGCTTACACGGGGAAGCTTTCTTT. Protein: CASSLHGEAFF.

This clonotype was counted between two and nine times. The CDR3 region has the DNA TGTGCCAGCAGCTCTCGGACAGGGGCGGACGAGCAGTACTTC. Its protein is CASSSRTGADEQYF. This chain uses TRBV7-8 with TRBJ2-7, with 9 nucleotides matching TRBD1. Germline CDR1 and CDR2: SGHVS and FQNEAQ. This CDR3 is built from 14 residues. Trimming took 4 bases from V and 5 from J; bases not matched to a gene: 6.

With regard to this clonotype: A single base separates this from a much larger clone, so it may be a read error. The chain joins TRBV7-9 to TRBJ2-1, with D perhaps matching TRBD2 (6 bases). The CDR3 totals 14 residues. CDR1 and CDR2 from the germline V gene are SEHNR and FQNEAQ (reference sequence). CDR3 protein: CASSGGAGYNQQFF. The CDR3 DNA is TGTGCCAGCAGCGGAGGGGCAGGGTACAATCAGCAGTTCTTC.

The chain is built from TRBV20-1 and TRBJ2-7; either TRBD1 or TRBD2 may supply D (5 bases each). The CDR3 runs 12 residues. CDR1 DFQATT and CDR2 SNEGSKA come from the germline V gene (reference sequence). V shed 5 bases and J shed 4 bases, with 12 bases lying between them. CDR3 DNA sequence: TGCAGTGCTGGCAGGGACGTTTACGAGCAGTACTTC. Translated: CSAGRDVYEQYF.

A few counts support this clonotype. CDR3 in amino acids: CASSEFTRGYYEQYF. The CDR3 bases are TGTGCCAGCAGTGAATTTACACGGGGGTACTACGAGCAGTACTTC. This chain connects TRBV6-1 to TRBJ2-7; possible D gene TRBD2, 6 bases. The CDR3 has 15 residues. The ends were cut back, 2 bases at V and 3 bases at J, with 14 bases in the middle. Per germline, CDR1 MNHNS and CDR2 SASEGT.

The gene calls are TRBV7-2 and TRBJ2-5, with D perhaps matching TRBD1 (6 bases). The CDR3 has 15 amino acids. Trimming left V 1 base short and J 1 base short, with 10 bases between. The V gene's germline CDR1 is SGHTA and CDR2 FQGNSA. CDR3: CASSLEVGGQETQYF. The CDR3 coding sequence is TGTGCCAGCAGCTTAGAAGTAGGGGGCCAAGAGACCCAGTACTTC.

This clonotype has ten or more counts. The rearrangement joins TRBV18 to TRBJ2-2, with D perhaps TRBD2 (6 bases). The germline CDR1 and CDR2 sequences are KGHSH and LQKENI. V was shortened by 6 bases and J by 4 bases, with 15 bases between the two germline ends. This CDR3 has 15 residues. The CDR3 loop reads CASSFGLKITGELFF. DNA for the CDR3: TGTGCCAGCTCGTTTGGACTAAAGATCACCGGGGAGCTGTTTTTT.

The chain combines TRBV30 with TRBJ2-7, with D possibly being TRBD2 (5 bases). Per the germline V gene, CDR1 is GTSNPN and CDR2 is SVGIG (reference sequence). V gave up 1 base and J gave up 1 base, with 14 bases separating them. The CDR3 has 15 residues. CDR3 DNA: TGTGCCTGGAGTGAGGAGGCGGTATCTTCCTACGAGCAGTACTTC. Translation gives CAWSEEAVSSYEQYF.

A remark on this clonotype: A junction end diverges from the germline sequence, so it may reflect a read error. The chain joins TRBV12-3 or TRBV12-4 to TRBJ2-5; TRBD2 matches 13 bases. The CDR3 is 19 amino acids. The CDR3 sequence: CAISLPGLAGQRLQETQYF. Written as DNA, the CDR3 is TGTGCCATCAGTTTACCGGGACTAGCGGGACAACGCTTACAAGAGACCCAGTACTTC.

This clonotype was recorded many times. CDR3 protein: CASSYSWNQETQYF. CDR3 DNA sequence: TGTGCCAGCAGTTACTCGTGGAACCAAGAGACCCAGTACTTC. This rearrangement joins TRBV6-2 or TRBV6-3 to TRBJ2-5; D is unclear. Germline assignment: CDR1 MNHEY and CDR2 SVGEGT. The CDR3 is made up of 14 amino acids. The V gene lost 0 bases and the J gene lost 0 bases, with 5 bases spanning the gap.

The V gene is TRBV6-5, the J gene TRBJ2-7, with 7 bases lining up with TRBD1. This CDR3 spans 18 amino acids. The germline CDR1 and CDR2 sequences are MNHEY and SVGAGI. Trimming took 5 bases from V and 6 from J; bases not matched to a gene: 22. Here the CDR3 reads CASSHLSARQGFIGEQYF. The CDR3 DNA reads TGTGCCAGCAGTCACCTTTCAGCTCGACAGGGTTTTATCGGCGAGCAGTACTTC.

This clonotype came up a few times. CDR3 region: CSARDGGRAGGNTIYF. The CDR3, as DNA: TGCAGTGCTAGAGACGGGGGGAGGGCCGGTGGAAACACCATATATTTT. The rearrangement uses TRBV20-1 and TRBJ1-3, with D possibly matching TRBD1 (5 bases). CDR1 is DFQATT, CDR2 SNEGSKA, per germline (reference sequence). Trimming cost V 0 bases and J 3 bases, with 15 bases left between them. The CDR3 has 16 amino acids.

The chain uses TRBV4-3 and TRBJ2-1; D is unresolved. This CDR3 is 13 amino acids long. The germline CDR1 and CDR2 sequences are LGHNA and YSLEER. The V end was cut by 0 bases, the J end by 7 bases, with 7 bases between. For the CDR3, the DNA is TGCGCCAGCAGCCAAGATAGAAGTAATGAGCAGTTCTTC. It encodes CASSQDRSNEQFF.

The chain recombines TRBV6-1 with TRBJ2-7; D possibly corresponds to TRBD1 (5 bases). The V gene lost 5 bases and the J gene lost 0 bases, with 11 bases spanning the gap. This CDR3 region has 14 residues. The germline gives CDR1 MNHNS, CDR2 SASEGT. CDR3 loop: CASSQGILSYEQYF. The CDR3 DNA sequence: TGTGCCAGCAGTCAGGGAATTCTCTCCTACGAGCAGTACTTC.

The genes are TRBV7-3 and TRBJ1-2; D is unclear. V was pared by 2 bases and J by 3 bases, with 7 bases between. This CDR3 region has 13 residues. Per germline, CDR1 SGHTA and CDR2 FQGTGA. As DNA, the CDR3 is TGTGCCAGCAGCTTAGGACGGTACTATGGCTACACCTTC. Protein sequence: CASSLGRYYGYTF. The entire variable domain, with the rest obtained from reference TRBV7-3 and TRBJ1-2, is as follows: GAGVSQTPSNKVTEKGKYVELRCDPISGHTALYWYRQSLGQGPEFLIYFQGTGAADDSGLPNDRFFAVRPEGSVSTLKIQRTERGDSAVYLCASSLGRYYGYTFGSGTRLTVV.

This clonotype was detected many times. The chain has TRBV6-5 and TRBJ2-2; D is ambiguous. The length of the CDR3 is 14 residues. Germline V CDR1 and CDR2: MNHEY, SVGAGI. V was pared by 0 bases and J by 3 bases, with 5 bases between. In nucleotides, the CDR3 is TGTGCCAGCAGTTACTCTAGGGACACCGGGGAGCTGTTTTTT. It is translated as CASSYSRDTGELFF.

This clonotype was detected only a few times. The chain's CDR3 is CASSYRTGGTARYEQYF. As DNA, the CDR3 is TGCGCCAGCAGCTACAGGACAGGGGGCACGGCGCGGTACGAGCAGTACTTC. V usage is TRBV5-1 and J usage is TRBJ2-7, with 11 nucleotides matching TRBD1. This CDR3 comprises 17 residues. Unmatched junction bases numbered 12, after V lost 3 bases and J lost 4 bases. Germline assignment: CDR1 SGHRS and CDR2 YFSETQ.

This clonotype was detected only a few times. The chain employs TRBV2 and TRBJ2-7; D may correspond to TRBD1 or TRBD2 (5 bases each). V shed 2 bases and J shed 6 bases, with 14 bases lying between them. The CDR3 has 14 amino acids. The germline V gene has CDR1 SNHLY and CDR2 FYNNEI. The DNA of the CDR3 is TGTGCCAGCAGTGAAACGGGACCCTCTATCGAGCAGTACTTC. This codes for CASSETGPSIEQYF.

This clonotype was seen repeatedly, ten times or more. The chain uses TRBV28 and TRBJ2-1, with D perhaps TRBD1 or TRBD2 (5 bases each). Germline CDR1 MDHEN, CDR2 SYDVKM. CDR3 size: 16 residues. V was cut by 2 bases and J by 0 bases, with 11 bases left in between. DNA for the CDR3: TGTGCCAGCAGTTTAGGGGCTGGGAGCTCCTACAATGAGCAGTTCTTC. Translated: CASSLGAGSSYNEQFF.

This clonotype was counted a single time. V usage is TRBV14 and J usage is TRBJ2-2; D is unresolved. The CDR3 runs 15 residues. The germline gives CDR1 SGHDN, CDR2 FVKESK. V lost 8 bases and J lost 0, with 13 bases in between. CDR3 DNA sequence: TGTGCCAGCCGACTGGGGATCGCGAACACCGGGGAGCTGTTTTTT. Translated, it gives CASRLGIANTGELFF.

The sample holds a few counts of this clonotype. The CDR3 DNA follows: TGTGCCAGCAGCTTGATCTTAGCCAAAAACATTCAGTACTTC. The encoded protein is CASSLILAKNIQYF. This sequence joins TRBV5-5 and TRBJ2-4; no clear D. Germline V lookup: CDR1 SGHKS, CDR2 YYEKEE (reference sequence). This CDR3 spans 14 amino acids. The V gene lost 1 base and the J gene lost 0 bases, with 5 bases spanning the gap.

This clonotype came up many times. The J gene is TRBJ2-7, the V gene TRBV12-1; TRBD2, the table's D call, was not compared with the DNA. TRBV12-1 is a pseudogene. The CDR3 sequence is 18 residues long. The CDR3 loop is CASSLAGPPPKRTYEQYF. CDR3 nucleotides: TGTGCCAGCAGCTTAGCCGGCCCCCCCCCTAAGCGAACCTACGAGCAGTACTTC.